The T cell receptor beta chain under discussion was sequenced for a study of CD8 T cells in cerebrospinal fluid in Alzheimer's disease (dated by TCRdb to the early 2020s). Background for the entire study: The study used two single-cell methods, plate-based nested PCR sequencing and droplet-based sequencing, to evaluate clonal expansion of CSF T cells. The study examined whether cerebrospinal fluid from healthy elderly individuals and from patients with neurodegenerative disease contained clonally expanded T cells. In the droplet-based CSF analysis comparing patients with controls, there were 10 or so healthy controls (around 11,000 cells) and 10 or so patients with MCI or Alzheimer's disease (around 9,600 cells). CSF gene-expression analysis, which included Parkinson's disease patients, covered more than 20 samples in total.

Patients with Parkinson's disease were included as a neurodegenerative disease comparison group, since earlier reports had described antigen-specific T cells in the blood of Parkinson's disease patients. Every participant was in good physical condition and had no acute infectious disease. Neurodegeneration in patients was confirmed using biomarkers including neurofilament, amyloid-beta and tau. For droplet-based sequencing, live CSF cells were sorted using a live/dead marker. CSF was obtained by lumbar puncture, and immune cells were pelleted by centrifugation at 300g. Each CSF sample was checked for red blood cells, and any sample showing blood contamination was excluded. CSF cells were cryopreserved in freezing medium, frozen overnight at -80 degrees C, and subsequently stored in liquid nitrogen. Before analysis, CSF samples were stored for less than six months. Going by frequency, this clonotype is large (0.1 to 1%); no count is logged. Its antigen has not been determined.

What the authors observed across the whole study: In patients with MCI or Alzheimer's disease, the biggest CSF clone accounted for a larger percentage of TCRs than in controls. Only samples with detectable clones (approximately eleven healthy, 5 MCI, 5 AD, 6 PD) were included in the overall clonality comparison. The EBV-specific clones were neither the most highly expanded clones nor enriched among patients. In pooled data, a highly expanded clone (at least 3% of TCRs) was found in 1 of 10 healthy subjects versus most of the 6 Alzheimer's patients. The authors warned that finding EBV-specific TCRs in CSF does not prove a causal connection between EBV and Alzheimer's disease.

Library creation used 10x single-cell sequencing. 10X Genomics single-cell V(D)J and 5' gene-expression libraries were used to profile CSF cells. An Illumina NextSeq550 was used to sequence the CSF single-cell TCR libraries. The study's processing was this. After V(D)J reads were mapped to the vdj-GRCh38 alts ensemble 2.0.0 reference, the Cell Ranger vdj pipeline was used to analyse the reads. Clonotypes were defined as cell barcodes sharing the same set of productive CDR3 nucleotide sequences. To connect clonality with transcriptional profiles, clonotype information was added to the gene-expression metadata in Seurat v3.0. Any CSF cell with more than 1,800 genes, more than 7,500 UMIs or more than 10% mitochondrial reads was removed. To find TCRs with known antigen specificity, CDR3-beta sequences were matched against VDJdb. Only TCRs with complete alpha and beta chains were included in the network analysis of clone sharing, which used the R package qgraph. TCRdb reprocessed the reads and provides one entry for every CDR3 protein sequence; no DNA is given. The V and J calls reflect TCRdb's pipeline rather than the authors' work. This sample's table lists under 900 distinct CDR3 sequences. The ten largest account for around 17% of the sample.

The TCR sequence derives from a human donor with Parkinson's disease. The specimen sequenced was cerebrospinal fluid.

CDR3 protein: CASSLAPDRQNEKLFF. In this chain, TRBV5-1 is recombined with TRBJ1-4; TCRdb's D call of TRBD1 is untestable without DNA. From cysteine to phenylalanine, the CDR3 is 16 amino acids long. DNA for this receptor is not on file. CDR1 and CDR2 (SGHRS, YFSETQ) derive from the germline V gene.